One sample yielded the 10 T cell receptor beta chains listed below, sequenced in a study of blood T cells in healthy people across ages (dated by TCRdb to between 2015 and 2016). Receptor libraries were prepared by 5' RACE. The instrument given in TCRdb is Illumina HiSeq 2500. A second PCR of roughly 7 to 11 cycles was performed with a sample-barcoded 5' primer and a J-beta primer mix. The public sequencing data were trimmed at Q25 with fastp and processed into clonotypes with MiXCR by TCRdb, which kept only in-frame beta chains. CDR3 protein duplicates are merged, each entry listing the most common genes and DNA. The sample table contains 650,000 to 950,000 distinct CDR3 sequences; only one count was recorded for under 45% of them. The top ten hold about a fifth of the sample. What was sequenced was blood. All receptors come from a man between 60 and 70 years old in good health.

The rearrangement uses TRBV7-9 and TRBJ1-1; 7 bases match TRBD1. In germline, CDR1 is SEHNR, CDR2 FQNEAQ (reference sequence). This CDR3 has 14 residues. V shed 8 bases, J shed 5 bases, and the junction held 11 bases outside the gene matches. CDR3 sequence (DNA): TGTGCCAGCGCGGATATAACAGGGGAAACTGAAGCTTTCTTT. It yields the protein CASADITGETEAFF.

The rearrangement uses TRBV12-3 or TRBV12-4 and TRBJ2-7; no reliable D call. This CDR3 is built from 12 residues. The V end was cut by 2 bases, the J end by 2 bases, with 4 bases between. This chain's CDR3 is CASSLKPYEQYF. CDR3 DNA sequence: TGTGCCAGCAGTTTAAAACCCTACGAGCAGTACTTC.

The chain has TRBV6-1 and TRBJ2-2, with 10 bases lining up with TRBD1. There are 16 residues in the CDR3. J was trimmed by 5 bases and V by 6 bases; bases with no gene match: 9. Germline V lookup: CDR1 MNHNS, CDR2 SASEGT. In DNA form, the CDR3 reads TGTGCCAGCAGCCACCGGGACAGGGGCTTGACCGGGGAGCTGTTTTTT. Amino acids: CASSHRDRGLTGELFF.

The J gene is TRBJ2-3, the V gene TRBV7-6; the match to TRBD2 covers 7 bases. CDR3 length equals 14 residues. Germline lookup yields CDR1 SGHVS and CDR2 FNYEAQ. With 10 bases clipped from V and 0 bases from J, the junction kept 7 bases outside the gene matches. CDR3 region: CATGWGGSTDTQYF. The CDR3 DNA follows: TGTGCCACCGGCTGGGGGGGGAGCACAGATACGCAGTATTTT.

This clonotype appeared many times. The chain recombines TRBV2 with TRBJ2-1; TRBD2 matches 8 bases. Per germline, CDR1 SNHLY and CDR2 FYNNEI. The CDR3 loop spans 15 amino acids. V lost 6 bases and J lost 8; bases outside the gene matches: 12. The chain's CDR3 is CASRRGSGVSDEQFF. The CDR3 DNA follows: TGTGCCAGCAGGAGGGGTAGCGGGGTGTCAGATGAGCAGTTCTTC.

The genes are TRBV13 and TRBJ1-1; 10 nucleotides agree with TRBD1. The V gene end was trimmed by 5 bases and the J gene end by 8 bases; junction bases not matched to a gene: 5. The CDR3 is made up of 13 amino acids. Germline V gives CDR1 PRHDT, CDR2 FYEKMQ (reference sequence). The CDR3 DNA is TGTGCCAGCAGCCATGGGACAGGGGCAGAAGCTTTCTTT. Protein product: CASSHGTGAEAFF.

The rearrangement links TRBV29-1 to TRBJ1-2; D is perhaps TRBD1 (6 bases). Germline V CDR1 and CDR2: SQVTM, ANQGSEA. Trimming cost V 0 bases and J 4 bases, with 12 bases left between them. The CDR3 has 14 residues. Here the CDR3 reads CSVEERGGCYGYTF. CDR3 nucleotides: TGCAGCGTTGAAGAGCGGGGGGGCTGCTATGGCTACACCTTC.

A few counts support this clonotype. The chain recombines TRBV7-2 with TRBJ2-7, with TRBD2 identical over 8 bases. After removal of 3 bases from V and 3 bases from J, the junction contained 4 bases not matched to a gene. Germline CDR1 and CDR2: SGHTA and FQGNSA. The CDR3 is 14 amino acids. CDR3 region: CASSFSGVNYEQYF. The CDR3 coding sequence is TGTGCCAGCAGCTTTAGCGGGGTGAACTACGAGCAGTACTTC.

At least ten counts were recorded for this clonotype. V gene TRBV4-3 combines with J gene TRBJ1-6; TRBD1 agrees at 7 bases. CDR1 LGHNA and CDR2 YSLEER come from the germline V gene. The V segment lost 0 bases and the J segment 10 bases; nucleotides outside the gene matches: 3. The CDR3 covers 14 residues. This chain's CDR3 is CASSQDQGGSPLHF. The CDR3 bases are TGCGCCAGCAGCCAAGATCAGGGGGGATCACCCCTCCACTTT.

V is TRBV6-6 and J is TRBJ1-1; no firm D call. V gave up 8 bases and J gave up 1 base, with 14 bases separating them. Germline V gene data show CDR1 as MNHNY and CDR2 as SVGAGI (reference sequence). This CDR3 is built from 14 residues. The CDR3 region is CASFTTGKNTEAFF. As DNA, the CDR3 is TGTGCCAGCTTCACCACTGGCAAGAACACTGAAGCTTTCTTT.